The 32 T cell receptor beta chains listed next were all sequenced from one sample in a study of cytomegalovirus exposure and HLA in healthy donors. 13 Jbeta primers and 60 Vbeta primers were used for the PCR. Clones were read by immunoSEQ multiplex PCR, and TCRdb kept only the in-frame ones, dropping some. The sample has some 98,000 clones; around 81% are singletons. The sample comprised PBMCs. These receptors came from a female donor in good health and CMV-seropositive.

The CDR3, as DNA: TGTGCCAGTAGCGCGGGACAGATGAACACTGAAGCTTTCTTT. It codes for CASSAGQMNTEAFF. The V call is TRBV19, the J call TRBJ1-1, with 7 positions matching TRBD1. Trimming took 6 bases from V and 0 from J; bases not matched to a gene: 4. This CDR3 has 14 residues. Germline values: CDR1 LNHDA, CDR2 SQIVND (reference sequence).

This clone turned up a few times. The rearrangement joins TRBV9 to TRBJ2-1; 9 nucleotides line up with TRBD1. CDR3 length: 14 amino acids. V lost 4 bases, J lost 7 bases, and 6 bases stayed unmatched. Looked up from germline, CDR1 is SGDLS and CDR2 is YYNGEE. The CDR3 spells CASSPRDRANEQFF. The CDR3, as DNA: TGTGCCAGCAGCCCCCGGGACAGGGCGAATGAGCAGTTCTTC.

The V call is TRBV5-1, the J call TRBJ2-1; 8 nucleotides match TRBD1. The junction had 7 bases not matched to a gene; V was cut back by 6 bases and J by 5 bases. CDR1 and CDR2 (germline): SGHRS, YFSETQ. The CDR3 runs 14 residues. CDR3 sequence reads: CASTLDRVNNEQFF. CDR3 coding DNA: TGCGCCAGCACCCTGGACAGGGTCAACAATGAGCAGTTCTTC.

This chain links TRBV5-5 with TRBJ1-2; D remains ambiguous. From germline, CDR1 is SGHKS and CDR2 YYEKEE (reference sequence). The ends were cut back, 4 bases at V and 2 bases at J, with 6 bases in the middle. The CDR3 totals 12 residues. This CDR3 is CASSAYNYGYTF. CDR3 DNA sequence: TGTGCCAGCAGCGCCTACAACTATGGCTACACCTTC. Using reference TRBV5-5 and TRBJ1-2 for the parts outside the CDR3, the full variable domain is DAGVTQSPTHLIKTRGQQVTLRCSPISGHKSVSWYQQVLGQGPQFIFQYYEKEERGRGNFPDRFSARQFPNYSSELNVNALLLGDSALYLCASSAYNYGYTFGSGTRLTVV.

This clone was counted a single time. This chain links TRBV6-6 with TRBJ1-5; D may be TRBD1 (5 bases). Looked up from germline, CDR1 is MNHNY and CDR2 is SVGAGI (reference sequence). This CDR3 is 15 amino acids long. V dropped 5 bases and J dropped 0 bases, with 11 bases sitting between them. CDR3 in DNA: TGTGCCAGCAGTGGGCAAGGGGATAGCAATCAGCCCCAGCATTTT. Its protein product is CASSGQGDSNQPQHF.

The chain has TRBV29-1 and TRBJ2-1, with 7 bases that match TRBD2. The CDR3 loop spans 14 amino acids. Germline CDR1 is SQVTM and CDR2 is ANQGSEA. The V segment lost 3 bases and the J segment 3 bases; nucleotides outside the gene matches: 5. In DNA form, the CDR3 reads TGCAGCGTTGATGAGACTAGCCGCTACAATGAGCAGTTCTTC. It translates to CSVDETSRYNEQFF.

V is TRBV19 and J is TRBJ1-1, with D perhaps TRBD1 (5 bases). V lost 4 bases, J lost 3 bases, and 15 bases lay in between. From germline, CDR1 is LNHDA and CDR2 SQIVND (reference sequence). CDR3 size: 15 residues. The CDR3 is CASSRTPGVDTEAFF. The CDR3 nucleotides read TGTGCCAGTAGTAGAACGCCGGGGGTCGACACTGAAGCTTTCTTT.

The sample holds one count of this clone. The rearrangement links TRBV27 to TRBJ2-7; 9 bases align to TRBD2. Looked up from germline, CDR1 is MNHEY and CDR2 is SMNVEV (reference sequence). V was clipped by 6 bases and J by 2 bases; unmatched bases: 5. This CDR3 has 14 residues. CDR3 loop: CASRPSGVTYEQYF. In nucleotides, the CDR3 is TGTGCCAGCAGGCCTAGCGGGGTAACCTACGAGCAGTACTTC.

The chain has TRBV5-4 and TRBJ2-7; D is ambiguous. The CDR3 extends over 13 amino acids. Germline lookup yields CDR1 SGHNT and CDR2 YYREEE (reference sequence). Trimming pared 4 bases from V and 5 bases from J, leaving 13 bases between. This chain's CDR3 is CASSPARRDEQYF. The DNA of the CDR3 is TGTGCCAGCAGCCCCGCCCGACGGGACGAGCAGTACTTC. Looking up the rest from reference TRBV5-4 and TRBJ2-7 gives the full variable domain: ETGVTQSPTHLIKTRGQQVTLRCSSQSGHNTVSWYQQALGQGPQFIFQYYREEENGRGNFPPRFSGLQFPNYSSELNVNALELDDSALYLCASSPARRDEQYFGPGTRLTVT.

Points on this clone: A junction end diverges from the germline sequence, so it may reflect a read error. The rearrangement links TRBV29-1 to TRBJ2-7; 13 nucleotides agree with TRBD2. The germline V gene has CDR1 SQVTM and CDR2 ANQGSEA. The CDR3 sequence is 15 residues long. CDR3 DNA sequence: TGCCGCGTTGAACGGGGGACTAGCGGGATAGGCGAGCAGTACTTC. Translating it yields CRVERGTSGIGEQYF.

The chain links TRBV15 to TRBJ2-5; tentatively, D is TRBD1 (6 bases). V was clipped by 3 bases and J by 5 bases, with 19 bases between them. This CDR3 contains 16 residues. Germline loops: CDR1 LNHNV, CDR2 YYDKDF (reference sequence). The CDR3 region is CATSRRGDRLWETQYF. The DNA for the CDR3 is TGTGCCACCAGCAGGAGGGGCGACAGGTTGTGGGAGACCCAGTACTTC. Full variable domain (missing parts from reference TRBV15 and TRBJ2-5): DAMVIQNPRYQVTQFGKPVTLSCSQTLNHNVMYWYQQKSSQAPKLLFHYYDKDFNNEADTPDNFQSRRPNTSFCFLDIRSPGLGDTAMYLCATSRRGDRLWETQYFGPGTRLLVL.

The J gene is TRBJ2-1, the V gene TRBV6-4; 12 bases map to TRBD2. The V segment lost 3 bases and the J segment 9 bases; nucleotides outside the gene matches: 9. Germline CDR1 is MRHNA and CDR2 is SNTAGT. This CDR3 has 16 amino acids. CDR3 DNA sequence: TGTGCCAGCAGTGATTCCGGGACTAGCGGGTTTCGTGAGCAGTTCTTC. This gives the protein CASSDSGTSGFREQFF.

The gene calls are TRBV2 and TRBJ1-1; D is perhaps TRBD1 (6 bases). The CDR3 extends over 14 amino acids. Germline CDR1 and CDR2: SNHLY and FYNNEI. V was shortened by 8 bases and J by 4 bases, with 17 bases between the two germline ends. CDR3 sequence reads: CASRWRQGSTEAFF. In nucleotides, the CDR3 is TGTGCCAGCCGATGGAGGCAGGGGAGCACTGAAGCTTTCTTT.

The chain uses TRBV6-6 and TRBJ1-5; 10 bases agree with TRBD1. The CDR3 covers 15 residues. After removal of 6 bases from V and 6 bases from J, the junction contained 8 bases not matched to a gene. CDR1 is MNHNY and CDR2 is SVGAGI in the germline V gene (reference sequence). CDR3 nucleotides: TGTGCCAGCAGGACAGGGGGCGGGCGGGGTCAGCCCCAGCATTTT. It yields the protein CASRTGGGRGQPQHF.

This chain joins TRBV6-5 and TRBJ2-5, with 11 bases fitting TRBD2. Germline CDR1 and CDR2: MNHEY and SVGAGI. V lost 6 bases to trimming and J lost 5 bases; unmatched junction nucleotides: 8. This CDR3 has 15 residues. CDR3 nucleotide sequence: TGTGCCAGCAGCCTAGCGGGGGGAACTCGGGAGACCCAGTACTTC. Amino acids: CASSLAGGTRETQYF.

The J gene is TRBJ2-5, the V gene TRBV7-9, with D possibly being TRBD2 (6 bases). The J call may not be correct, given that the DNA end is closer to TRBJ2-7. CDR1 is SEHNR, CDR2 FQNEAQ, per germline (reference sequence). The CDR3 covers 13 residues. The CDR3 bases are TGTGCCAGCAGCTTAGCGGGAGGATACGAGCAGTACTTC. Its protein product is CASSLAGGYEQYF.

The genes are TRBV2 and TRBJ2-5; D remains ambiguous. Between the trimmed V and J ends, which lost 4 bases and 5 bases, there was a span of 8 bases. Germline lookup yields CDR1 SNHLY and CDR2 FYNNEI. This CDR3 spans 12 amino acids. CDR3 protein: CASSVLVETQYF. DNA of the CDR3: TGTGCCAGCAGTGTGCTAGTCGAGACCCAGTACTTC.

The V gene is TRBV5-6, the J gene TRBJ1-3, with D tentatively TRBD1 (5 bases). The V end was cut by 9 bases, the J end by 4 bases, with 14 bases between. The CDR3 sequence is 13 residues long. Germline V gives CDR1 SGHDT, CDR2 YYEEEE. CDR3 sequence (DNA): TGTGCCACCCTATACAGGTCAGGAAACACCATATATTTT. The encoded protein is CATLYRSGNTIYF.

The gene calls are TRBV6-5 and TRBJ2-5; D is possibly TRBD1 (5 bases). Germline-derived CDR1 and CDR2 are MNHEY and SVGAGI. V was pared by 2 bases and J by 5 bases, with 12 bases between. CDR3 size: 14 residues. The CDR3 reads CASSYRGLVETQYF. CDR3 coding DNA: TGTGCCAGCAGTTACAGGGGCCTTGTCGAGACCCAGTACTTC.

This chain uses TRBV9 with TRBJ2-1, with 8 bases that match TRBD1. V lost 0 bases and J lost 6; bases outside the gene matches: 11. Looked up from germline, CDR1 is SGDLS and CDR2 is YYNGEE. The CDR3 spans 17 residues. This chain's CDR3 is CASSVGPHRGDSNEQFF. CDR3 coding DNA: TGTGCCAGCAGCGTAGGTCCCCACAGGGGGGACAGCAATGAGCAGTTCTTC. Using reference TRBV9 and TRBJ2-1 for the parts outside the CDR3, the full variable domain is DSGVTQTPKHLITATGQRVTLRCSPRSGDLSVYWYQQSLDQGLQFLIQYYNGEERAKGNILERFSAQQFPDLHSELNLSSLELGDSALYFCASSVGPHRGDSNEQFFGPGTRLTVL.

The J gene is TRBJ2-1, the V gene TRBV12-2; no check of the table's D call, TRBD2, against the DNA was made. TRBV12-2 is deemed a pseudogene. The CDR3 spans 13 residues. The CDR3 here is CASRLARRNEQFF. CDR3 in DNA: TGTGCAAGTCGCTTGGCGAGGAGGAATGAGCAGTTCTTC.

The chain employs TRBV5-1 and TRBJ1-1; 8 positions agree with TRBD1. This CDR3 is 14 amino acids long. The ends lost 4 bases at V and 4 bases at J; junction bases unmatched: 6. CDR1 is SGHRS, CDR2 YFSETQ, per germline. This chain's CDR3 is CASSPGQGGTEAFF. The CDR3, as DNA: TGCGCCAGCAGCCCCGGACAGGGAGGCACTGAAGCTTTCTTT.

The rearrangement joins TRBV5-1 to TRBJ2-7; 8 bases line up with TRBD1. The CDR3 runs 20 residues. The J segment lost 0 bases and the V segment lost 0 bases, leaving 17 bases of the junction unmatched. CDR1 is SGHRS and CDR2 is YFSETQ in the germline V gene. The CDR3 DNA sequence: TGCGCCAGCAGCTTGGCACCGGCAGGGGGCTCTGGATTGAGCTCCTACGAGCAGTACTTC. This encodes CASSLAPAGGSGLSSYEQYF.

This chain connects TRBV7-6 to TRBJ1-1, with unresolved D. Trimming stripped 5 bases from V and 1 base from J, with 8 bases between. The CDR3 covers 13 residues. Germline assignment: CDR1 SGHVS and CDR2 FNYEAQ. The CDR3 nucleotides read TGTGCCAGCAGCCCGCAGGAGAACACTGAAGCTTTCTTT. Translated: CASSPQENTEAFF.

This rearrangement joins TRBV10-1 to TRBJ2-7; TRBD1 aligns across 7 bases. This CDR3 has 14 residues. The ends lost 8 bases at V and 1 base at J; junction bases unmatched: 8. Germline-derived CDR1 and CDR2 are WNHNN and SYGVQD (reference sequence). CDR3 sequence (DNA): TGCGCCAGCGCGCCCGGGACAGCTTCCTACGAGCAGTACTTC. Protein sequence: CASAPGTASYEQYF.

The chain has TRBV19 and TRBJ1-2, with a tentative D call TRBD1 (6 bases). The CDR3 is 13 amino acids. Trimming removed 6 bases at V and 6 bases at J, with 14 bases between. CDR1 and CDR2 (germline): LNHDA, SQIVND (reference sequence). Here the CDR3 DNA reads TGTGCCAGTAGCCAGCGGGGGCCTCATGGCTACACCTTC. Protein sequence: CASSQRGPHGYTF.

This clone was found a few times. The chain carries TRBV5-1 and TRBJ1-1; tentatively, D is TRBD1 (5 bases). Trimming stripped 1 base from V and 4 bases from J, with 11 bases between. This CDR3 is built from 14 residues. Germline assignment: CDR1 SGHRS and CDR2 YFSETQ. The CDR3 nucleotides are TGCGCCAGCAGCTTGCTTTCTACAGGCACTGAAGCTTTCTTT. Protein sequence: CASSLLSTGTEAFF.

This chain uses TRBV5-1 with TRBJ2-7; 7 nucleotides line up with TRBD1. Germline CDR1 is SGHRS and CDR2 is YFSETQ. CDR3 length: 12 residues. Trimming took 3 bases from V and 3 from J; bases not matched to a gene: 0. DNA of the CDR3: TGCGCCAGCAGCTGGGACAGCTACGAGCAGTACTTC. Its translation is CASSWDSYEQYF. Variable domain in full (rest from reference TRBV5-1 and TRBJ2-7): KAGVTQTPRYLIKTRGQQVTLSCSPISGHRSVSWYQQTPGQGLQFLFEYFSETQRNKGNFPGRFSGRQFSNSRSEMNVSTLELGDSALYLCASSWDSYEQYFGPGTRLTVT.

In this sample, this clone turned up once. The chain joins TRBV4-2 to TRBJ2-7; 8 bases match TRBD2. V was pared by 0 bases and J by 4 bases, with 5 bases of the junction left unmatched. Looked up from germline, CDR1 is LGHNA and CDR2 is YNFKEQ. CDR3 length: 15 amino acids. The CDR3 protein is CASSQEGAGAYEQYF. The CDR3 coding sequence is TGTGCCAGCAGCCAAGAAGGAGCGGGAGCATACGAGCAGTACTTC.

The genes are TRBV10-2 and TRBJ2-7, with 8 bases matching TRBD2. Germline assignment: CDR1 WSHSY and CDR2 SAAADI. The CDR3 runs to 13 residues. Trimming at V came to 8 bases and at J to 6 bases, leaving 9 bases not matched to a gene. The CDR3 DNA reads TGCGCCAGCTTACTTGGACTAGCTGGCGAGCAGTACTTC. Its translation is CASLLGLAGEQYF.

This clone has just one count. The chain has TRBV6-1 and TRBJ2-7; 7 positions agree with TRBD2. Trimming removed 4 bases from V and 3 bases from J; junction bases left unmatched: 9. Germline lookup yields CDR1 MNHNS and CDR2 SASEGT. The CDR3 sequence is 15 residues long. The CDR3 reads CASSALAWGGYEQYF. CDR3 DNA: TGTGCCAGCAGTGCCCTAGCCTGGGGGGGCTACGAGCAGTACTTC.

This clone was recorded only once. V is TRBV20-1 and J is TRBJ1-2; D call uncertain. Germline V gene sequence: CDR1 DFQATT, CDR2 SNEGSKA (reference sequence). Trimming cost V 7 bases and J 3 bases, with 9 bases left between them. The length of the CDR3 is 11 residues. Here the CDR3 DNA reads TGCAGTGGAAACGGGGACTATGGCTACACCTTC. This translates into CSGNGDYGYTF.